These 13 T cell receptor beta chains were sequenced from one sample in a study of T-cell memory formation after mild COVID-19. Via MiXCR, TCRdb re-called the 5' RACE reads, giving one row per CDR3 protein. Here the sample spans around 390,000 distinct CDR3 sequences, approximately 16% being singletons. Sample: PBMCs or a T cell subset sorted from them (not recorded which). Receptors were obtained from a man aged 18 to 29 who had mild COVID-19 (a few samples of this study predate the infection). Cell type and time point are not known.

The CDR3 DNA is TGTGCCAGCAGCTTCAATGCGGTTACGCAGTATTTT. This translates into CASSFNAVTQYF. The J gene is TRBJ2-3, the V gene TRBV7-2, with D unresolved. Germline CDR1 and CDR2: SGHTA and FQGNSA. The CDR3 contains 12 residues. V gave up 3 bases and J gave up 8 bases, with 9 bases separating them.

V is TRBV27 and J is TRBJ2-3; weak D call: TRBD2 (5 bases). The CDR3 length is 13 residues. Trimming left V 5 bases short and J 9 bases short, with 15 bases between. Germline V gives CDR1 MNHEY, CDR2 SMNVEV (reference sequence). CDR3 nucleotide sequence: TGTGCCAGCAGTCCCCGCCCCGGGGAGACGCAGTATTTT. Translating it yields CASSPRPGETQYF.

The chain has TRBV7-2 and TRBJ2-3; the D is unclear. V lost 5 bases and J lost 0, with 9 bases in between. The CDR3 runs 14 residues. Germline lookup yields CDR1 SGHTA and CDR2 FQGNSA. The CDR3 here is CASSLSSSTDTQYF. DNA for the CDR3: TGTGCCAGCAGCCTTTCATCTAGCACAGATACGCAGTATTTT. Supplemented by reference TRBV7-2 and TRBJ2-3, the full variable domain reads GAGVSQSPSNKVTEKGKDVELRCDPISGHTALYWYRQSLGQGLEFLIYFQGNSAPDKSGLPSDRFSAERTGGSVSTLTIQRTQQEDSAVYLCASSLSSSTDTQYFGPGTRLTVL.

This clonotype was seen once. This rearrangement joins TRBV7-9 to TRBJ2-5, with TRBD2 as a possible D gene (5 bases). V dropped 1 base and J dropped 3 bases, with 9 bases sitting between them. Germline CDR1 and CDR2: SEHNR and FQNEAQ (reference sequence). The CDR3 has 14 residues. The DNA of the CDR3 is TGTGCCAGCAGCTTAGGTACTAGAAAAGAGACCCAGTACTTC. Amino acids: CASSLGTRKETQYF.

This clonotype was recorded a few times. This chain joins TRBV11-2 and TRBJ2-3, with TRBD2 matching over 9 bases. Per the germline V gene, CDR1 is SGHAT and CDR2 is FQNNGV. There are 16 residues in the CDR3. With 4 bases clipped from V and 6 bases from J, the junction kept 11 bases outside the gene matches. The CDR3 DNA follows: TGTGCCAGCAGCTCGCCCTTAGCGGGGGCAGAGGATACGCAGTATTTT. Encoded protein: CASSSPLAGAEDTQYF.

The V call is TRBV20-1, the J call TRBJ2-7, with D uncertain. Trimming cost V 6 bases and J 4 bases, with 10 bases left between them. Germline CDR1 reads DFQATT; CDR2 reads SNEGSKA (reference sequence). CDR3 length: 11 residues. The CDR3: CSARKRYEQYF. The CDR3 nucleotides are TGCAGTGCCCGAAAGAGGTACGAGCAGTACTTC.

This clonotype was recorded many times. The chain couples TRBV29-1 to TRBJ1-2, with 9 bases matching TRBD1. The CDR3 length is 15 residues. Germline values: CDR1 SQVTM, CDR2 ANQGSEA. Trimming at V came to 3 bases and at J to 4 bases, leaving 9 bases not matched to a gene. The CDR3 DNA follows: TGCAGCGTTGATGGCCAAGCGGGACAGGGCTATGGCTACACCTTC. Its translation: CSVDGQAGQGYGYTF. Looking up the rest from reference TRBV29-1 and TRBJ1-2 gives the full variable domain: SAVISQKPSRDICQRGTSLTIQCQVDSQVTMMFWYRQQPGQSLTLIATANQGSEATYESGFVIDKFPISRPNLTFSTLTVSNMSPEDSSIYLCSVDGQAGQGYGYTFGSGTRLTVV.

The chain employs TRBV7-8 and TRBJ2-3; TRBD2 aligns across 9 bases. The ends lost 1 base at V and 1 base at J; junction bases unmatched: 3. Germline CDR1 is SGHVS and CDR2 is FQNEAQ. The CDR3 is made up of 16 amino acids. In DNA form, the CDR3 reads TGTGCCAGCAGCTTAGAAGCGGGGGGCCGCACAGATACGCAGTATTTT. It specifies CASSLEAGGRTDTQYF.

The rearrangement joins TRBV7-8 to TRBJ2-7; the D gene is possibly TRBD1 (6 bases). Germline V gene lookup returns CDR1 SGHVS and CDR2 FQNEAQ. The V gene lost 2 bases and the J gene lost 6 bases, with 17 bases spanning the gap. CDR3 length: 15 residues. CDR3 in DNA: TGTGCCAGCAGCTTACCTATCCCGGGACAAACCGAGCAGTACGTC. Translated: CASSLPIPGQTEQYV.

This clonotype was detected many times. Just one base apart from a much larger clone, this may be a read error. The chain uses TRBV5-1 and TRBJ2-7, with 9 bases fitting TRBD1. Looked up from germline, CDR1 is SGHRS and CDR2 is YFSETQ. CDR3 length: 13 residues. Unmatched junction bases numbered 0, after V lost 0 bases and J lost 5 bases. The CDR3 bases are TGCGCCAGCAGCTTGGGGGACAGGGACGAGCAGTACTTC. It yields the protein CASSLGDRDEQYF.

The V and J genes are TRBV7-9 and TRBJ2-7; no definite D call. The CDR3 sequence is 13 residues long. Germline CDR1 is SEHNR and CDR2 is FQNEAQ (reference sequence). V lost 5 bases and J 4 bases, leaving 12 bases between the germline ends. CDR3 DNA: TGTGCCAGCAGCAGCGACTGGGGATACGAGCAGTACGTC. Translating it yields CASSSDWGYEQYV.

The chain has TRBV6-5 and TRBJ2-5; no reliable D call. This CDR3 spans 14 amino acids. Germline V gives CDR1 MNHEY, CDR2 SVGAGI. V dropped 0 bases and J dropped 7 bases, with 12 bases sitting between them. The CDR3: CASSYSMVGSTQYF. For the CDR3, the DNA is TGTGCCAGCAGTTACTCGATGGTGGGGTCGACCCAGTACTTC.

The rearrangement links TRBV9 to TRBJ2-1, with D perhaps TRBD2 (6 bases). CDR1 is SGDLS and CDR2 is YYNGEE in the germline V gene. The V gene lost 4 bases and the J gene lost 5 bases, with 13 bases spanning the gap. This CDR3 spans 14 amino acids. This CDR3 reads CASSLRTTHNEQFF. The DNA for the CDR3 is TGTGCCAGCAGCCTCCGGACTACTCACAATGAGCAGTTCTTC.